Each of the 31 T cell receptor beta chains below was sequenced from the same sample in a study of cytomegalovirus exposure and HLA in healthy donors. The PCR used 60 Vbeta and 13 Jbeta primers. Sequencing used immunoSEQ multiplex PCR; TCRdb keeps in-frame clones, though not all of them. The profile covers fewer than 100,000 clones, with about 80% appearing a single time and 2% to 2.5% taken by the ten largest. The sequenced sample consisted of PBMCs. The receptors were gathered from a man aged 40-55 years in good health and CMV-seronegative.

The rearrangement uses TRBV7-9 and TRBJ2-5, with a weak D call TRBD2 (6 bases). The CDR3 runs 13 residues. The V gene's germline CDR1 is SEHNR and CDR2 FQNEAQ (reference sequence). With 0 bases removed from V and 6 bases from J, the gap between germline ends came to 8 bases. Here the CDR3 DNA reads TGTGCCAGCAGCTTAGCGGAGGGGAAGACCCAGTACTTC. It codes for CASSLAEGKTQYF.

V usage is TRBV9 and J usage is TRBJ2-2; 8 bases map to TRBD1. The CDR3 consists of 14 residues. Germline V gene lookup returns CDR1 SGDLS and CDR2 YYNGEE. Losses at the gene ends were 1 base for V and 7 bases for J; bases not matched to a gene: 3. CDR3 bases: TGTGCCAGCAGCGTAAGACAGGGGTACGGGGAGCTGTTTTTT. Protein sequence: CASSVRQGYGELFF.

This rearrangement joins TRBV27 to TRBJ1-4; 9 nucleotides align to TRBD1. In germline, CDR1 is MNHEY, CDR2 SMNVEV (reference sequence). There are 14 residues in the CDR3. The J segment lost 8 bases and the V segment lost 5 bases, leaving 6 bases of the junction unmatched. CDR3: CASSPGTGREKLFF. Here the CDR3 DNA reads TGTGCCAGCAGTCCAGGGACAGGGCGGGAAAAACTGTTTTTT.

The chain joins TRBV5-5 to TRBJ1-1, with a weak D call TRBD1 (6 bases). With 4 bases removed from V and 6 bases from J, the gap between germline ends came to 19 bases. Germline V gene data show CDR1 as SGHKS and CDR2 as YYEKEE (reference sequence). This CDR3 has 15 amino acids. CDR3: CASSPNHREISEAFF. The CDR3 DNA reads as TGTGCCAGCAGCCCCAATCACAGGGAAATCTCTGAAGCTTTCTTT.

This clone was found a few times. The rearrangement uses TRBV28 and TRBJ2-3; a weak D match, TRBD2 (6 bases). From germline, CDR1 is MDHEN and CDR2 SYDVKM. This CDR3 has 14 amino acids. Between the trimmed V and J ends, which lost 5 bases and 5 bases, there was a span of 14 bases. CDR3 bases: TGTGCCAGCAGTGCGGCGGGGACGCGAGATACGCAGTATTTT. Amino acid sequence: CASSAAGTRDTQYF. Full variable domain (missing parts from reference TRBV28 and TRBJ2-3): DVKVTQSSRYLVKRTGEKVFLECVQDMDHENMFWYRQDPGLGLRLIYFSYDVKMKEKGDIPEGYSVSREKKERFSLILESASTNQTSMYLCASSAAGTRDTQYFGPGTRLTVL.

This clone turned up a few times. Written as DNA, the CDR3 is TGCGCCAGCAGCTTGGGGAACAGGGTCACCGGGGAGCTGTTTTTT. This codes for CASSLGNRVTGELFF. The rearrangement joins TRBV5-1 to TRBJ2-2; tentative D call: TRBD1 (6 bases). The CDR3 sequence is 15 residues long. Looked up from germline, CDR1 is SGHRS and CDR2 is YFSETQ. V lost 0 bases and J lost 4, with 10 bases in between.

This chain connects TRBV29-1 to TRBJ1-1; 10 nucleotides align to TRBD1. The junction had 6 bases not matched to a gene; V was cut back by 7 bases and J by 4 bases. The CDR3 length is 13 residues. Looked up from germline, CDR1 is SQVTM and CDR2 is ANQGSEA. This chain's CDR3 is CSGGDRGSTEAFF. The CDR3, as DNA: TGCAGCGGGGGGGACAGGGGAAGCACTGAAGCTTTCTTT.

The CDR3 coding sequence is TGTGCCAGCAGTCTCGGACAGGTAGGGTACGAGCAGTACTTC. Protein product: CASSLGQVGYEQYF. This rearrangement joins TRBV28 to TRBJ2-7; the match to TRBD1 covers 7 bases. V dropped 5 bases and J dropped 4; count of bases not matched to a gene: 8. CDR1 and CDR2 from the germline V gene are MDHEN and SYDVKM. CDR3 length equals 14 residues.

The chain recombines TRBV7-8 with TRBJ2-2; TRBD2 agrees at 7 bases. The trim removed 2 bases at V and 6 bases at J, leaving 3 bases unmatched. This CDR3 is built from 14 residues. Germline assignment: CDR1 SGHVS and CDR2 FQNEAQ. CDR3 amino acids: CASSLREGSGELFF. The CDR3 nucleotides are TGTGCCAGCAGCTTAAGGGAGGGCTCCGGGGAGCTGTTTTTT.

As DNA, the CDR3 is TGTGCCAGCAGCCAACTACAGGGATCGTATGGCTACACCTTC. Amino acids: CASSQLQGSYGYTF. The V and J genes are TRBV7-9 and TRBJ1-2; a weak D match, TRBD1 (6 bases). The CDR3 totals 14 residues. V lost 5 bases, J lost 5 bases, and 15 bases lay in between. Germline V CDR1 and CDR2: SEHNR, FQNEAQ (reference sequence).

J is TRBJ2-7 and V is TRBV2, with 9 bases that match TRBD1. The J segment lost 2 bases and the V segment lost 4 bases, leaving 9 bases of the junction unmatched. The CDR3 contains 16 residues. In germline, CDR1 is SNHLY, CDR2 FYNNEI. CDR3 loop: CASSGTTGGPPYEQYF. The CDR3 bases are TGTGCCAGCAGTGGGACGACAGGGGGTCCCCCCTACGAGCAGTACTTC.

V is TRBV15 and J is TRBJ2-7; D may be TRBD2 (5 bases). This CDR3 comprises 13 residues. Germline CDR1 and CDR2: LNHNV and YYDKDF (reference sequence). V lost 1 base to trimming and J lost 2 bases, with 6 bases between them. CDR3 sequence (DNA): TGTGCCACCAGCAGAGGGACTCCCTACGAGCAGTACTTC. It is translated as CATSRGTPYEQYF. Full variable domain (missing parts from reference TRBV15 and TRBJ2-7): DAMVIQNPRYQVTQFGKPVTLSCSQTLNHNVMYWYQQKSSQAPKLLFHYYDKDFNNEADTPDNFQSRRPNTSFCFLDIRSPGLGDTAMYLCATSRGTPYEQYFGPGTRLTVT.

This sequence joins TRBV7-2 and TRBJ1-5, with D possibly matching TRBD1 (6 bases). The CDR3 sequence is 14 residues long. V was shortened by 6 bases and J by 2 bases, with 11 bases between the two germline ends. Germline CDR1 reads SGHTA; CDR2 reads FQGNSA. Here the CDR3 DNA reads TGTGCCAGCAGTATCGAGGGGGGCAATCAGCCCCAGCATTTT. It codes for CASSIEGGNQPQHF.

This sequence joins TRBV5-1 and TRBJ1-4, with 7 bases aligning to TRBD1. There are 15 residues in the CDR3. Unmatched junction bases numbered 7, after V lost 4 bases and J lost 4 bases. Germline loops: CDR1 SGHRS, CDR2 YFSETQ. CDR3 residues: CASSLMGQYNEKLFF. CDR3 sequence (DNA): TGCGCCAGCAGCCTTATGGGACAGTATAATGAAAAACTGTTTTTT.

The chain joins TRBV19 to TRBJ2-7; 10 nucleotides align to TRBD2. With V trimmed by 5 bases and J by 1 base, 14 bases remained unmatched. There are 18 residues in the CDR3. The germline gives CDR1 LNHDA, CDR2 SQIVND (reference sequence). CDR3 sequence (DNA): TGTGCCAGTAGTTCTTCTAGCGGGGGCTCTACCCCTTCCTACGAGCAGTACTTC. Amino acids: CASSSSSGGSTPSYEQYF. The whole variable domain, filled in from reference TRBV19 and TRBJ2-7, reads DGGITQSPKYLFRKEGQNVTLSCEQNLNHDAMYWYRQDPGQGLRLIYYSQIVNDFQKGDIAEGYSVSREKKESFPLTVTSAQKNPTAFYLCASSSSSGGSTPSYEQYFGPGTRLTVT.

The gene calls are TRBV7-6 and TRBJ2-1; 15 positions match TRBD2. V shed 5 bases and J 8 bases; nucleotides not matched to a gene: 7. The CDR3 is made up of 16 amino acids. Germline V gene sequence: CDR1 SGHVS, CDR2 FNYEAQ. The CDR3: CASSPRTSGGGYEQFF. As DNA, the CDR3 is TGTGCCAGCAGCCCCCGGACTAGCGGGGGGGGATATGAGCAGTTCTTC.

The chain couples TRBV9 to TRBJ1-1, with D hard to call. Trimming shortened V by 4 bases and J by 3 bases, and 16 bases separated the two germline ends. This CDR3 spans 15 amino acids. Germline V gene lookup returns CDR1 SGDLS and CDR2 YYNGEE. CDR3 amino acids: CASSNDRGWDTEAFF. In DNA form, the CDR3 reads TGTGCCAGCAGCAATGACCGCGGGTGGGACACTGAAGCTTTCTTT.

J is TRBJ1-2 and V is TRBV28; 8 positions match TRBD1. J lost 1 base, V lost 3 bases, and 7 bases had no gene match. The CDR3 is 16 amino acids. Germline V gene data show CDR1 as MDHEN and CDR2 as SYDVKM. The CDR3 reads CASSFTGTGGNYGYTF. The CDR3 DNA sequence: TGTGCCAGCAGTTTCACCGGGACAGGAGGTAACTATGGCTACACCTTC.

V is TRBV2 and J is TRBJ2-1; 9 nucleotides match TRBD1. V shed 7 bases and J 5 bases; nucleotides not matched to a gene: 6. CDR1 and CDR2 from the germline V gene are SNHLY and FYNNEI. This CDR3 is 14 amino acids long. CDR3 in amino acids: CASNRDRANNEQFF. The CDR3 bases are TGTGCCAGCAACCGGGACAGGGCTAACAATGAGCAGTTCTTC.

The chain uses TRBV6-1 and TRBJ1-1; tentative D call: TRBD1 (5 bases). The CDR3 consists of 12 residues. The V and J ends lost 3 bases and 5 bases respectively, with 7 bases between them. Germline V lookup: CDR1 MNHNS, CDR2 SASEGT. The CDR3, as DNA: TGTGCCAGCAGTGACAGGGTAACTGAAGCTTTCTTT. Amino acids: CASSDRVTEAFF.

The V gene is TRBV7-8, the J gene TRBJ1-5, with D possibly TRBD1 on 5 matching bases. CDR1 is SGHVS, CDR2 FQNEAQ, per germline. The CDR3 is 14 residues long. Trimming stripped 6 bases from V and 4 bases from J, with 13 bases between. The DNA for the CDR3 is TGTGCCAGCAGACTCGGAGGGGTAAATCAGCCCCAGCATTTT. Its protein is CASRLGGVNQPQHF.

The chain couples TRBV28 to TRBJ1-1; maybe TRBD1 (5 bases). This CDR3 has 14 amino acids. Trimming left V 5 bases short and J 1 base short, with 11 bases between. Germline V lookup: CDR1 MDHEN, CDR2 SYDVKM. For the CDR3, the DNA is TGTGCCAGCAGTCTCGACAGAACGAACACTGAAGCTTTCTTT. This codes for CASSLDRTNTEAFF.

The chain links TRBV5-5 to TRBJ2-3, with a tentative D call TRBD1 (6 bases). V was pared by 5 bases and J by 0 bases, with 10 bases between. CDR1 is SGHKS, CDR2 YYEKEE, per germline (reference sequence). CDR3 length: 14 residues. The DNA of the CDR3 is TGTGCCAGCAGTCTGGGGGCTAGCACAGATACGCAGTATTTT. Amino acids: CASSLGASTDTQYF.

This clone was counted only a few times. The chain carries TRBV7-2 and TRBJ2-2; 7 bases are a match to TRBD2. With 4 bases clipped from V and 7 bases from J, the junction kept 6 bases outside the gene matches. The CDR3 is 14 residues long. CDR1 and CDR2 (germline): SGHTA, FQGNSA. DNA of the CDR3: TGTGCCAGCAGCTCGACTAGCCCTCACGGGGAGCTGTTTTTT. The encoded protein is CASSSTSPHGELFF.

The V call is TRBV30, the J call TRBJ2-7; D might be TRBD1 (5 bases). V was cut by 0 bases and J by 4 bases, with 13 bases left in between. Germline CDR1 reads GTSNPN; CDR2 reads SVGIG (reference sequence). This CDR3 has 14 amino acids. CDR3 nucleotides: TGTGCCTGGAGTGTAGGGGCTTCCCAATACGAGCAGTACTTC. Its protein product is CAWSVGASQYEQYF. Drawing the rest from reference TRBV30 and TRBJ2-7, the complete variable domain is SQTIHQWPATLVQPVGSPLSLECTVEGTSNPNLYWYRQAAGRGLQLLFYSVGIGQISSEVPQNLSASRPQDRQFILSSKKLLLSDSGFYLCAWSVGASQYEQYFGPGTRLTVT.

This sequence joins TRBV18 and TRBJ1-2; TRBD1 is a possible D gene (6 bases). Germline V gene lookup returns CDR1 KGHSH and CDR2 LQKENI. V was shortened by 1 base and J by 2 bases, with 11 bases between the two germline ends. The CDR3 consists of 15 residues. The DNA of the CDR3 is TGTGCCAGCTCACCACAACGAGACAGGAACTATGGCTACACCTTC. Its translation: CASSPQRDRNYGYTF.

The rearrangement joins TRBV30 to TRBJ2-3; TRBD1 matches 9 bases. The CDR3 runs 16 residues. V lost 5 bases to trimming and J lost 2 bases; unmatched junction nucleotides: 11. Germline assignment: CDR1 GTSNPN and CDR2 SVGIG (reference sequence). CDR3 coding DNA: TGTGCCTGGTATGTCCCGGGACAGGGCCTCACAGATACGCAGTATTTT. It codes for CAWYVPGQGLTDTQYF.

The chain has TRBV5-5 and TRBJ2-3, with TRBD2 matching over 7 bases. The ends lost 4 bases at V and 0 bases at J; junction bases unmatched: 8. Germline-derived CDR1 and CDR2 are SGHKS and YYEKEE (reference sequence). CDR3 size: 16 residues. CDR3 coding DNA: TGTGCCAGCAGCGACCGCCTAGCGGCTAGCACAGATACGCAGTATTTT. Protein product: CASSDRLAASTDTQYF.

Only a few counts were recorded for this clone. The V and J genes are TRBV29-1 and TRBJ2-3, with 7 nucleotides matching TRBD1. Germline CDR1 is SQVTM and CDR2 is ANQGSEA. Trimming at V came to 0 bases and at J to 2 bases, leaving 11 bases not matched to a gene. The CDR3 contains 17 residues. The CDR3 nucleotides are TGCAGCGTTGAAGATCGGGTGACAGGGAGATTCACAGATACGCAGTATTTT. Its protein product is CSVEDRVTGRFTDTQYF.

The chain combines TRBV28 with TRBJ1-2, with 8 nucleotides matching TRBD1. This CDR3 contains 16 residues. Trimming at V came to 6 bases and at J to 4 bases, leaving 13 bases not matched to a gene. Germline assignment: CDR1 MDHEN and CDR2 SYDVKM. The CDR3 sequence is CASRTAIGQGTYGYTF. CDR3 coding DNA: TGTGCCAGCAGGACCGCCATAGGACAGGGCACCTATGGCTACACCTTC.

The V and J genes are TRBV11-2 and TRBJ2-1, with 10 bases fitting TRBD2. Per germline, CDR1 SGHAT and CDR2 FQNNGV. This CDR3 comprises 16 residues. Trimming took 6 bases from V and 1 from J; bases not matched to a gene: 6. The CDR3 spells CASRESSGGSYNEQFF. DNA of the CDR3: TGTGCCAGCAGGGAATCTAGCGGGGGATCCTACAATGAGCAGTTCTTC.